The 19 T cell receptor beta chains reported below all come from one sample, sequenced in a study of blood T cell dynamics during melanoma immunotherapy. Time point noted: week 3, after first cycle of checkpoint inhibitor. This table comes from immunoSEQ multiplex PCR, and its TCRdb copy is limited to in-frame clones, with some not included. The table records fewer than 30,000 clones, roughly 83% of them present only once. Sequencing used blood, obtained from a patient treated with checkpoint blockade. Receptors were obtained from a human donor with melanoma.

The rearrangement joins TRBV7-9 to TRBJ1-1; D gene unclear. The germline V gene has CDR1 SEHNR and CDR2 FQNEAQ (reference sequence). The CDR3 has 13 residues. Trimming took 1 base from V and 1 from J, leaving 4 bases between them. The CDR3 DNA follows: TGTGCCAGCAGCTTAGAGGGGAACACTGAAGCTTTCTTT. Protein sequence: CASSLEGNTEAFF.

This rearrangement joins TRBV5-4 to TRBJ2-7; D may correspond to TRBD1 or TRBD2 (5 bases each). The CDR3 extends over 14 amino acids. Trimming pared 2 bases from V and 4 bases from J, leaving 13 bases between. Germline CDR1 and CDR2: SGHNT and YYREEE (reference sequence). CDR3 nucleotide sequence: TGTGCCAGCAGCTTAGTGCCAGGGAGTTACGAGCAGTACTTC. Translation: CASSLVPGSYEQYF.

The count of this clone is one. The chain employs TRBV7-9 and TRBJ1-5; D gene unclear. This CDR3 spans 12 amino acids. Germline V gene data show CDR1 as SEHNR and CDR2 as FQNEAQ (reference sequence). The germline V and J ends were trimmed by 4 bases and 3 bases, with 4 bases remaining between them. This CDR3 reads CASSSHNQPQHF. The CDR3 nucleotides read TGTGCCAGCAGCTCGCACAATCAGCCCCAGCATTTT.

CDR3 sequence (DNA): TGTGCCAGCAGCTTTTTTCCTAGCGGATCCGAGCAGTACTTC. Protein product: CASSFFPSGSEQYF. This rearrangement joins TRBV5-5 to TRBJ2-7; TRBD2 aligns across 7 bases. CDR3 size: 14 residues. Germline CDR1 and CDR2: SGHKS and YYEKEE (reference sequence). V gave up 2 bases and J gave up 6 bases; unmatched junction bases: 8.

This clone turned up a few times. The gene calls are TRBV6-5 and TRBJ1-1; no clear D. The CDR3 is made up of 11 amino acids. Trimming removed 8 bases from V and 6 bases from J, with 10 bases in between. Germline CDR1 and CDR2: MNHEY and SVGAGI. DNA of the CDR3: TGTGCCAGCCTGGCGGGCGCTGAAGCTTTCTTT. The encoded protein is CASLAGAEAFF.

The chain couples TRBV2 to TRBJ2-7; D remains ambiguous. Trimming took off 1 base at V and 5 bases at J, with 9 bases between the two ends. Germline V lookup: CDR1 SNHLY, CDR2 FYNNEI. The CDR3 sequence is 13 residues long. The CDR3 sequence: CASSEGLEHEQYF. As DNA, the CDR3 is TGTGCCAGCAGTGAAGGGCTAGAACACGAGCAGTACTTC.

This chain uses TRBV11-3 with TRBJ2-7, with 7 bases aligning to TRBD1. V dropped 5 bases and J dropped 2; count of bases not matched to a gene: 6. CDR1 and CDR2 (germline): SGHNT, YENEEA. The CDR3 runs to 14 residues. CDR3 protein: CASSLGDSPYEQYF. Written as DNA, the CDR3 is TGTGCCAGCAGCCTCGGGGACAGCCCCTACGAGCAGTACTTC.

V usage is TRBV2 and J usage is TRBJ1-1; no clear D gene. The CDR3 contains 11 residues. Trimming pared 0 bases from V and 11 bases from J, leaving 7 bases between. Germline V CDR1 and CDR2: SNHLY, FYNNEI. The CDR3 sequence is CASSEALGAFF. The CDR3 nucleotides are TGTGCCAGCAGTGAAGCGCTTGGGGCTTTCTTT. The variable domain in full, completed from reference TRBV2 and TRBJ1-1, reads EPEVTQTPSHQVTQMGQEVILRCVPISNHLYFYWYRQILGQKVEFLVSFYNNEISEKSEIFDDQFSVERPDGSNFTLKIRSTKLEDSAMYFCASSEALGAFFGQGTRLTVV.

In this sample, this clone turned up a few times. This chain connects TRBV29-1 to TRBJ1-2; perhaps TRBD1 as D (5 bases). V gave up 1 base and J gave up 2 bases, with 11 bases separating them. CDR3 length equals 14 residues. Germline assignment: CDR1 SQVTM and CDR2 ANQGSEA. CDR3 in amino acids: CSVEGRGRNYGYTF. CDR3 nucleotide sequence: TGCAGCGTTGAAGGGAGGGGACGAAACTATGGCTACACCTTC.

V gene TRBV11-2 combines with J gene TRBJ2-5; TRBD1 matches at 8 bases. Germline CDR1 SGHAT, CDR2 FQNNGV. This CDR3 has 15 amino acids. V dropped 5 bases and J dropped 5; count of bases not matched to a gene: 10. The CDR3 bases are TGTGCCAGCAGCCCCACGGGACAGGTCCACGAGACCCAGTACTTC. Its protein product is CASSPTGQVHETQYF.

V and J are TRBV4-1 and TRBJ1-2; 10 nucleotides align to TRBD1. Trimming at V came to 1 base and at J to 3 bases, leaving 5 bases not matched to a gene. This CDR3 has 16 amino acids. Germline CDR1 reads MGHRA; CDR2 reads YSYEKL. CDR3 protein: CASSQAGTGAYYGYTF. DNA for the CDR3: TGCGCCAGCAGCCAAGCCGGGACAGGGGCTTACTATGGCTACACCTTC.

This chain uses TRBV9 with TRBJ2-2, with 7 bases matching TRBD2. Germline values: CDR1 SGDLS, CDR2 YYNGEE. V gave up 5 bases and J gave up 5 bases; unmatched junction bases: 9. The CDR3 consists of 15 residues. This CDR3 is CASSPEAGRTGELFF. Here the CDR3 DNA reads TGTGCCAGCAGTCCCGAAGCGGGGAGGACCGGGGAGCTGTTTTTT.

This rearrangement joins TRBV7-2 to TRBJ2-2, with D perhaps TRBD1 (6 bases). V was shortened by 6 bases and J by 3 bases, with 11 bases between the two germline ends. The CDR3 loop spans 14 amino acids. Germline CDR1 SGHTA, CDR2 FQGNSA. The CDR3 DNA reads as TGTGCCAGCAGTTTACAGGGCTACACCGGGGAGCTGTTTTTT. Its translation: CASSLQGYTGELFF.

In its sample, this clone was seen a few times. The chain carries TRBV5-1 and TRBJ1-4, with D hard to call. V was shortened by 4 bases and J by 7 bases, with 8 bases between the two germline ends. CDR1 and CDR2 (germline): SGHRS, YFSETQ. The CDR3 length is 12 residues. The CDR3: CASSPNTEKLFF. The CDR3 DNA is TGCGCCAGCAGCCCAAATACTGAAAAACTGTTTTTT.

This clone was recorded only once. This sequence joins TRBV4-2 and TRBJ2-3; either TRBD1 or TRBD2 may fit D (5 bases each). Germline V gene data show CDR1 as LGHNA and CDR2 as YNFKEQ. The CDR3 totals 15 residues. V lost 0 bases, J lost 6 bases, and 13 bases lay in between. Here the CDR3 DNA reads TGTGCCAGCAGCCAAGAGACTGGGGGTTGGGATACGCAGTATTTT. Protein product: CASSQETGGWDTQYF.

The chain couples TRBV6-6 to TRBJ2-7, with D possibly matching TRBD1 (5 bases). With 7 bases removed from V and 0 bases from J, the gap between germline ends came to 13 bases. This CDR3 spans 14 amino acids. Looked up from germline, CDR1 is MNHNY and CDR2 is SVGAGI (reference sequence). As DNA, the CDR3 is TGTGCCAGCACCCTAAGACAGCACTCCTACGAGCAGTACTTC. Translated: CASTLRQHSYEQYF.

The chain links TRBV28 to TRBJ1-1; no firm D call. Per the germline V gene, CDR1 is MDHEN and CDR2 is SYDVKM. The CDR3 consists of 14 residues. Trimming removed 6 bases from V and 1 base from J, with 12 bases in between. The CDR3 spells CASRAAGANTEAFF. CDR3 DNA sequence: TGTGCCAGCAGGGCGGCGGGAGCGAACACTGAAGCTTTCTTT.

J is TRBJ1-1 and V is TRBV29-1, with D uncertain. Looked up from germline, CDR1 is SQVTM and CDR2 is ANQGSEA. The CDR3 is 14 amino acids. The ends were cut back, 0 bases at V and 4 bases at J, with 12 bases in the middle. CDR3 DNA sequence: TGCAGCGTTGAAGATCGTATAGGAACCACTGAAGCTTTCTTT. Amino acids: CSVEDRIGTTEAFF.

This clone was found a few times. CDR3 residues: CASSPTATGINTEAFF. CDR3 nucleotide sequence: TGCGCCAGCAGCCCAACCGCAACAGGGATAAACACTGAAGCTTTCTTT. This chain links TRBV5-1 with TRBJ1-1, with D possibly being TRBD1 (6 bases). Germline V CDR1 and CDR2: SGHRS, YFSETQ. Trimming shortened V by 4 bases and J by 2 bases, and 18 bases separated the two germline ends. The CDR3 has 16 residues.